The source of this T cell receptor (beta chain) is a study of blood T cell repertoires in COVID-19. Whole-study context: T cells, B-cell-depleted T cells, or PBMCs supplied cDNA or gDNA.

Participants' reported clinical history set cohort assignment. Method: immunoSEQ multiplex PCR; TCRdb's copy keeps in-frame clones and lacks some. The table shows 270,000 or so clones, with roughly four fifths occurring only once. The CDR3 spans 16 residues. CDR1 is MNHEY, CDR2 SVGAGI, per germline. With V trimmed by 0 bases and J by 6 bases, 6 bases remained unmatched. Sequenced: PBMCs or T cells enriched from blood (not recorded which). The chain has TRBV6-5 and TRBJ2-3; 10 nucleotides match TRBD2. This clonotype originated in a man in his fifties or sixties who had recovered from COVID-19. The CDR3 region is CASSYSPSGSVDTQYF. The CDR3 DNA reads TGTGCCAGCAGTTACTCCCCTAGCGGGAGCGTGGATACGCAGTATTTT.